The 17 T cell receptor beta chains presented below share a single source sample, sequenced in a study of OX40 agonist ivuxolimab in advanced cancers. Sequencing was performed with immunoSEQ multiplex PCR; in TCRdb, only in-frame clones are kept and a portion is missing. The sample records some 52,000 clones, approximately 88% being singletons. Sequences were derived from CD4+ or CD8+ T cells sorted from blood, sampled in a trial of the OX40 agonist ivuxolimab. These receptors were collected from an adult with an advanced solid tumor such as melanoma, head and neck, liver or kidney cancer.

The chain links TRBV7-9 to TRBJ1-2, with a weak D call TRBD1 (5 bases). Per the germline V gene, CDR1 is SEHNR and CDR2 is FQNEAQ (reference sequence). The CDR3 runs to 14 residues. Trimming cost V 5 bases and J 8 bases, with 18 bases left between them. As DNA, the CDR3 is TGTGCCAGCAGCCTGCCGACGGCAGGGAAGGGCTACACCTTC. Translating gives CASSLPTAGKGYTF.

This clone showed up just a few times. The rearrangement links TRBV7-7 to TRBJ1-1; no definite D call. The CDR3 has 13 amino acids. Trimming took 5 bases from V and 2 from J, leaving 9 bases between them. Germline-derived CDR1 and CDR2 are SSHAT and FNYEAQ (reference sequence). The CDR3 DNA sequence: TGTGCCAGCAGCGCGGGCCCCAACACTGAAGCTTTCTTT. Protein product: CASSAGPNTEAFF.

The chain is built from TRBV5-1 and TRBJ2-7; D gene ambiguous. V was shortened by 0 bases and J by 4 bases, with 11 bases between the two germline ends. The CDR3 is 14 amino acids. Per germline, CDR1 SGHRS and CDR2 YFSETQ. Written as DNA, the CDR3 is TGCGCCAGCAGCTTGGCCGTCCAATATTACGAGCAGTACTTC. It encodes CASSLAVQYYEQYF.

The CDR3 sequence is CASSLRTAPNEKLFF. The CDR3, as DNA: TGTGCCAGCAGCTTGAGGACGGCCCCTAATGAAAAACTGTTTTTT. This chain joins TRBV7-2 and TRBJ1-4; D is unresolved. Germline V gene data show CDR1 as SGHTA and CDR2 as FQGNSA. The CDR3 spans 15 residues. V lost 3 bases to trimming and J lost 3 bases, with 11 bases between them. The full variable domain, its missing parts supplied by reference TRBV7-2 and TRBJ1-4, is GAGVSQSPSNKVTEKGKDVELRCDPISGHTALYWYRQSLGQGLEFLIYFQGNSAPDKSGLPSDRFSAERTGGSVSTLTIQRTQQEDSAVYLCASSLRTAPNEKLFFGSGTQLSVL.

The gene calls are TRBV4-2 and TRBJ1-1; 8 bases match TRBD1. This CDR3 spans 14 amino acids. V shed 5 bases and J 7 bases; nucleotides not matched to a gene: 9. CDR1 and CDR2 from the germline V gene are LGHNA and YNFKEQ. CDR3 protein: CASSSALGQGEAFF. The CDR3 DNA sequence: TGTGCCAGCAGCTCCGCCCTCGGACAGGGTGAAGCTTTCTTT.

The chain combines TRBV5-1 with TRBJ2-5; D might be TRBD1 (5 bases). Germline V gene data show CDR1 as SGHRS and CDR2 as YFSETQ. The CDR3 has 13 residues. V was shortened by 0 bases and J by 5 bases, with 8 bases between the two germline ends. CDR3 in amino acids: CASSLEGVETQYF. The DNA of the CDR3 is TGCGCCAGCAGCTTGGAAGGGGTCGAGACCCAGTACTTC. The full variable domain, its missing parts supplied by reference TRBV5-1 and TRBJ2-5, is KAGVTQTPRYLIKTRGQQVTLSCSPISGHRSVSWYQQTPGQGLQFLFEYFSETQRNKGNFPGRFSGRQFSNSRSEMNVSTLELGDSALYLCASSLEGVETQYFGPGTRLLVL.

CDR3 region: CASRANLGNHRQRDTEAFF. CDR3 DNA: TGTGCCAGCAGAGCAAACCTGGGGAATCACAGGCAAAGGGACACTGAAGCTTTCTTT. V usage is TRBV6-4 and J usage is TRBJ1-1, with a weak D call TRBD1 (5 bases). CDR3 size: 19 residues. The germline CDR1 and CDR2 sequences are MRHNA and SNTAGT. With 6 bases removed from V and 3 bases from J, the gap between germline ends came to 29 bases.

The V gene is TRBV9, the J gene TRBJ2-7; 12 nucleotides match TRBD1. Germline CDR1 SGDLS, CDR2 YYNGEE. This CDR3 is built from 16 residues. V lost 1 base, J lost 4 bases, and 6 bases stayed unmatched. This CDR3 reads CASSVSGTGGEYEQYF. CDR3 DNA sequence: TGTGCCAGCAGCGTATCCGGGACAGGGGGCGAATACGAGCAGTACTTC.

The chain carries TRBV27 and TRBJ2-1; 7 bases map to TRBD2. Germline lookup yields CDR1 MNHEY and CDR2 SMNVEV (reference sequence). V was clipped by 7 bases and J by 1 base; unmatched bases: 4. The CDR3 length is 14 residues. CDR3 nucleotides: TGTGCCAGCAAACCGGGAGGATCCTACAATGAGCAGTTCTTC. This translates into CASKPGGSYNEQFF.

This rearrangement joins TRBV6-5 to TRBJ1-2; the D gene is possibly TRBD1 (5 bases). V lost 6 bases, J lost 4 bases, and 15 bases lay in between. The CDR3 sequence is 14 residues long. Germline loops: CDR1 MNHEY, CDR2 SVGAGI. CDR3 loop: CASRPGGLAYGYTF. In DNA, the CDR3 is TGTGCCAGCAGACCGGGGGGACTGGCCTATGGCTACACCTTC.

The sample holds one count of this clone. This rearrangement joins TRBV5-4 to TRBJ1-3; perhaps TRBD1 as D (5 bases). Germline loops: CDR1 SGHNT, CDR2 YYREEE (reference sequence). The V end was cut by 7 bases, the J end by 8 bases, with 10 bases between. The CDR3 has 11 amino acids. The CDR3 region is CASGPGDTIYF. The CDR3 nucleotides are TGTGCCAGCGGACCGGGGGACACCATATATTTT.

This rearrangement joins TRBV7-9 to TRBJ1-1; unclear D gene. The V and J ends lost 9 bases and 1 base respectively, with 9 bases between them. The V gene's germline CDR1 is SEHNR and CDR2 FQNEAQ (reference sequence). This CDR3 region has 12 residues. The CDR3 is CASRLGNTEAFF. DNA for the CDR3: TGTGCCAGTAGGTTAGGGAACACTGAAGCTTTCTTT.

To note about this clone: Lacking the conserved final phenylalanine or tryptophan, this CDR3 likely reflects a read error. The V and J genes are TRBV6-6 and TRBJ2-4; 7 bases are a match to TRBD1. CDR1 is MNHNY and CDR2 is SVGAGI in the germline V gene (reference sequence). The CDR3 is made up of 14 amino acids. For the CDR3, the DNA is TGTGCCAGCAGCTCCGGGACAGCCATAAACATTCAGTACCTC. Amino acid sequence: CASSSGTAINIQYL.

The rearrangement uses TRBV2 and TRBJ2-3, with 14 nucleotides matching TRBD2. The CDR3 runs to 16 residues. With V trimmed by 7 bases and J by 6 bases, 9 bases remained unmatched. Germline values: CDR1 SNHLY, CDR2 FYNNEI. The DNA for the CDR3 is TGTGCCAGCACACAAGGGACTAGCGGGGGTCGGGATACGCAGTATTTT. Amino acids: CASTQGTSGGRDTQYF.

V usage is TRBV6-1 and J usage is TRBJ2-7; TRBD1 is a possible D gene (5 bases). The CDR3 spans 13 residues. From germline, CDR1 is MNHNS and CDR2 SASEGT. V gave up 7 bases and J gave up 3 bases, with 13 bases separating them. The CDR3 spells CASKAGLLYEQYV. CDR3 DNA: TGTGCCAGCAAGGCAGGGCTCCTCTACGAGCAGTACGTC.

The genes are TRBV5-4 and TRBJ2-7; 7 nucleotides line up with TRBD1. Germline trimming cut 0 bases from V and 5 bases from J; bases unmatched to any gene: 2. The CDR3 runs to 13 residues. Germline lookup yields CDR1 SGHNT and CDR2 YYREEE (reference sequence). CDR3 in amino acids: CASSLGQGHEQYV. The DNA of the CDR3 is TGTGCCAGCAGCTTGGGACAGGGCCACGAGCAGTACGTC.

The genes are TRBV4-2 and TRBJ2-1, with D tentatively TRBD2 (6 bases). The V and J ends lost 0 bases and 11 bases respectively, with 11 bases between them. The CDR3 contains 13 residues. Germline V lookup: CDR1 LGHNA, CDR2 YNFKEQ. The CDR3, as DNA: TGTGCCAGCAGCCAAGACACTGGGAGGCAGCAGTTCTTC. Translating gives CASSQDTGRQQFF.